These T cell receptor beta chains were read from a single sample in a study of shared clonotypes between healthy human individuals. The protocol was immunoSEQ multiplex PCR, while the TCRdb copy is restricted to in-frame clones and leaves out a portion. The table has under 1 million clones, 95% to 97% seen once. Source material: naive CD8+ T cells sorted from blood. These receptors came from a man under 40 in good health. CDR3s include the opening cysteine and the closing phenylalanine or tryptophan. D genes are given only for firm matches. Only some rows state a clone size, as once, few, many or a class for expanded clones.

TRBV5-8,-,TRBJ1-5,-,TGTGCCAGCAGCCGAGCCGGACAGTTTAGCAATCAGCCCCAGCATTTT,CASSRAGQFSNQPQHF
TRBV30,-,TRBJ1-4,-,TGTGCCTGGAGTCGGGACTCCGGAGGTGAAAAACTGTTTTTT,CAWSRDSGGEKLFF
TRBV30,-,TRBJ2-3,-,TGTGCCTGGAGTAAAGGGCAGGGCACAGATACGCAGTATTTT,CAWSKGQGTDTQYF
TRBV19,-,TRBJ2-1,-,TGTGCCAGTAGTAATATGATCAATGAGCAGTTCTTC,CASSNMINEQFF
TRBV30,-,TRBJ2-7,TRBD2,TGTGCCTGGAGTGTGGTCGGGCTAGCGGGCTACGAGCAGTACTTC,CAWSVVGLAGYEQYF
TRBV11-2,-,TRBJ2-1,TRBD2,TGTGCCAGCAGCCTCTCTAGCGGGAGTTACCCCTACAATGAGCAGTTCTTC,CASSLSSGSYPYNEQFF
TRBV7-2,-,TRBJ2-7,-,TGTGCCAGCAGCTCCCCCGGTGGGCAGAGCTCCTACGAGCAGTACTTC,CASSSPGGQSSYEQYF
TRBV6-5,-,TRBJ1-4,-,TGTGCCAGCAAGGACGGCGCATGGGAAAAACTGTTTTTT,CASKDGAWEKLFF
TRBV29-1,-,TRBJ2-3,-,TGCAGCGTCGCCCTCCTGCCTAGCACAGATACGCAGTATTTT,CSVALLPSTDTQYF
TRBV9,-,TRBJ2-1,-,TGTGCCAGCAGCGTAGGTGGGGGTTACTACAATGAGCAGTTCTTC,CASSVGGGYYNEQFF
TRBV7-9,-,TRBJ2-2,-,TGTGCCAGCAGCTTCCTGGGGAACACCGGGGAGCTGTTTTTT,CASSFLGNTGELFF
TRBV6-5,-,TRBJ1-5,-,TGTGCCAGCAGTTCTTCTGGGTATCAGCCCCAGCATTTT,CASSSSGYQPQHF
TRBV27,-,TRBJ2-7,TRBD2,TGTGCCAGCTATGGGGGGGCCTACGAGCAGTACTTC,CASYGGAYEQYF
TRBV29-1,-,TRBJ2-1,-,TGCAGCGGAAGATGGACCAATGAGCAGTTCTTC,CSGRWTNEQFF
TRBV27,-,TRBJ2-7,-,TGTGCCAGCCTTAGCCTGAGCTCCTACGAGCAGTACTTC,CASLSLSSYEQYF
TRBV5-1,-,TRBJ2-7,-,TGCGCCAGCAGCTTAAAGGGACTGATCAACGGCGAGCAGTACTTC,CASSLKGLINGEQYF
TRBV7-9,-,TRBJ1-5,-,TGTGCCAGCAGTGATAAAGAGGACAGACCCATCCAGCATTTT,CASSDKEDRPIQHF
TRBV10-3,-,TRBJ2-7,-,TGTGCCATCAGTGACTACAACTACGAGCAGTACTTC,CAISDYNYEQYF
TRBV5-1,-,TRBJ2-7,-,TGCGCCAGCAGCTTGGCCGTAGGGGGAGGCTACGAGCAGTACTTC,CASSLAVGGGYEQYF
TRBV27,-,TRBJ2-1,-,TGTGCCAGCAGTTACCCCAGCAATGAGCAGTTCTTC,CASSYPSNEQFF
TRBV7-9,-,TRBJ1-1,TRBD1,TGTGCCAGCAGCACTACAGGGGCCGTATTCACTGAAGCTTTCTTT,CASSTTGAVFTEAFF
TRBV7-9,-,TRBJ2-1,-,TGTGCCAGCAGCCAGTCGGAAAACAATGAGCAGTTCTTC,CASSQSENNEQFF
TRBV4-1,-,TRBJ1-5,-,TGCGCCAGCAGCCAAGAACGGGGGGGGCTTCAGCCCCAGCATTTT,CASSQERGGLQPQHF
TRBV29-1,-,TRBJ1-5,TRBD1,TGCAGCGTTTTACAGGGGGATAGCAATCAGCCCCAGCATTTT,CSVLQGDSNQPQHF
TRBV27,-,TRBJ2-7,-,TGTGCCAGCAAACGCTTAGACAAGCCGGGCGAGCAGTACTTC,CASKRLDKPGEQYF
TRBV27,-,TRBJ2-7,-,TGTGCCAGCAGTGGGGTAGAGGGGCAGTACTTC,CASSGVEGQYF
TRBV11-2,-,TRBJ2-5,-,TGTGCCAGCAGCCAGGGACTGAGTGGGGGAGAGACCCAGTACTTC,CASSQGLSGGETQYF
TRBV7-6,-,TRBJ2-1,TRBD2,TGTGCCAGCAGCCCGAGTAGCGGGTGGGGCAATGAGCAGTTCTTC,CASSPSSGWGNEQFF
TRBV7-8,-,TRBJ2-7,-,TGTGCCAGCAGCTTAGCACAGGGAACGACCTACGAGCAGTACTTC,CASSLAQGTTYEQYF
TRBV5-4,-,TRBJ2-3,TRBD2,TGTGCCAGCAGCTTGGACCCTAGCGGGGGCACAGATACGCAGTATTTT,CASSLDPSGGTDTQYF
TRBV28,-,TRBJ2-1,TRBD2,TGTGCCAGTTTAAAGGTAGCGGGAATTTACAATGAGCAGTTCTTC,CASLKVAGIYNEQFF
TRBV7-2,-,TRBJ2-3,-,TGTGCCAGCAGCTCGACAAGCGGGTTCGTTGCGGATACGCAGTATTTT,CASSSTSGFVADTQYF
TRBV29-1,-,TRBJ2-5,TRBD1,TGCAGCGTTCAACAGGGGCCCGAAGAGACCCAGTACTTC,CSVQQGPEETQYF
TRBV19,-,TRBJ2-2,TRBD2,TGTGCCAGTAGTATCTGGTCGGGGAGGGTAAGGACCGGGGAGCTGTTTTTT,CASSIWSGRVRTGELFF
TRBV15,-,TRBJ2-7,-,TGTGCCACCAGCACATCGGAGGCTCTAGAGCAGTACTTC,CATSTSEALEQYF
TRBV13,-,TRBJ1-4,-,TGTGCCAGCAGCTTAAAAGGGGACGACGAAAAACTGTTTTTT,CASSLKGDDEKLFF
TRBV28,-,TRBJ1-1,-,TGTGCCAGCAGTTTTTTATCGGGTTTTAAGAACACTGAAGCTTTCTTT,CASSFLSGFKNTEAFF
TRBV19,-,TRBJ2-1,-,TGTGCCAGTAGTATAGAGGCCCTATGGGGTTCCTACAATGAGCAGTTCTTC,CASSIEALWGSYNEQFF
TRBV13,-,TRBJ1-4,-,TGTGCCAGCAGCCATAGAGGCCGGGACCGGGGGGAAAAACTGTTTTTT,CASSHRGRDRGEKLFF
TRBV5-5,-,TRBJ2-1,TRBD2,TGTGCCAGCAGCTCCGGGACTAGCTCCTACAATGAGCAGTTCTTC,CASSSGTSSYNEQFF
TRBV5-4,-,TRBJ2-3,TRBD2,TGTGCCAGCAGCCCGATCTTAGCGGGAGGAAGAGATACGCAGTATTTT,CASSPILAGGRDTQYF
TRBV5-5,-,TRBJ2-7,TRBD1,TGTGCCAGCAGCAAAGCCGACAGGGACTACGAGCAGTACTTC,CASSKADRDYEQYF
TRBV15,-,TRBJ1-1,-,TGTGCCACCAGCAGAGATTGGGCGGACAATGAAGCTTTCTTT,CATSRDWADNEAFF
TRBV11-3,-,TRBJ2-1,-,TGTGCCAGCAGCCCCCGGGACAACTACAATGAGCAGTTCTTC,CASSPRDNYNEQFF
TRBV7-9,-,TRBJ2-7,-,TGTGCCAGCAGCTTTCCTCTGGGACCCTACGAGCAGTACTTC,CASSFPLGPYEQYF
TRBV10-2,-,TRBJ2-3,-,TGCGCCAGCAGTGAGTCGACAGTCCACACAGATACGCAGTATTTT,CASSESTVHTDTQYF
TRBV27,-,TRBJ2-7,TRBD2,TGTGCCAGCAGATCGGGACTAGCGGGCCCCTACGAGCAGTACTTC,CASRSGLAGPYEQYF
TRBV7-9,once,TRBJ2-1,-,TGTGCCAGCAGCTTCCCAGGGGAGCAGTTCTTC,CASSFPGEQFF
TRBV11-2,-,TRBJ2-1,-,TGTGCCAGCAGCTTAGATTCCCTTAGCGGAGCCGCCCTCTACAATGAGCAGTTCTTC,CASSLDSLSGAALYNEQFF
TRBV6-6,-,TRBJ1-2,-,TGTGCCAGCAGTTACTCGATAGAAGGCTACACCTTC,CASSYSIEGYTF